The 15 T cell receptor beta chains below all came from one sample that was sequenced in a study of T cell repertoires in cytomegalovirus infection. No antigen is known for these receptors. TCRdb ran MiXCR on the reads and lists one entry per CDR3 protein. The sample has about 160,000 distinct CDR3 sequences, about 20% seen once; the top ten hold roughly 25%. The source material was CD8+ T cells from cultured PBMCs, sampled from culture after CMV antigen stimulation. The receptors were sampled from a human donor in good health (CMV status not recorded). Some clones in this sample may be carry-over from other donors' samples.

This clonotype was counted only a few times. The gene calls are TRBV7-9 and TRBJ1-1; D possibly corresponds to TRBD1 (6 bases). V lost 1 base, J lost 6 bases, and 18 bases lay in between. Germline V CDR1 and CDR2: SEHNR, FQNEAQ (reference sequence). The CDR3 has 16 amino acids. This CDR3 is CASSLVGIRDNSEAFF. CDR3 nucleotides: TGTGCCAGCAGCTTAGTAGGCATTCGGGACAACTCTGAAGCTTTCTTT. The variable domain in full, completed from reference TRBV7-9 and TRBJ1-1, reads DTGVSQNPRHKITKRGQNVTFRCDPISEHNRLYWYRQTLGQGPEFLTYFQNEAQLEKSRLLSDRFSAERPKGSFSTLEIQRTEQGDSAMYLCASSLVGIRDNSEAFFGQGTRLTVV.

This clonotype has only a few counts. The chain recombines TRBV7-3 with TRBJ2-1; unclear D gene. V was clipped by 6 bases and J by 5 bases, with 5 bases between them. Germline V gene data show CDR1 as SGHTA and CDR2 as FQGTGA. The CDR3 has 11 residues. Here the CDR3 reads CASRQNNEQFF. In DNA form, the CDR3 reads TGTGCCAGCAGACAAAACAATGAGCAGTTCTTC.

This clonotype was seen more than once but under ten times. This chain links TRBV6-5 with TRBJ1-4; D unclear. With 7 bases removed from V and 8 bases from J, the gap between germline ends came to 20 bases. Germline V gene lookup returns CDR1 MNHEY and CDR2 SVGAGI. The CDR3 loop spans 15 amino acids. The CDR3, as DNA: TGTGCCAGCACCACAACGGGATCGCCTTCCGAAAAACTGTTTTTT. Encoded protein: CASTTTGSPSEKLFF.

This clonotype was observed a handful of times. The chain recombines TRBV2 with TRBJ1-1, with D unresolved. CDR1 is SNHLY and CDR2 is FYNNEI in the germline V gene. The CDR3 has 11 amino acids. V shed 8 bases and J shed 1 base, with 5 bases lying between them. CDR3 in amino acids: CASSKNTEAFF. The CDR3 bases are TGTGCCAGCTCTAAGAACACTGAAGCTTTCTTT.

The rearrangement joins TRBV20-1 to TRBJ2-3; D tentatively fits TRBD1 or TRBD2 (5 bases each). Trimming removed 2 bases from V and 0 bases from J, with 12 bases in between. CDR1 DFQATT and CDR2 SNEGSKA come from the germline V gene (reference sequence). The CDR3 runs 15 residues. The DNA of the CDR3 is TGCAGTGCTAGACGAAGAGGGGAGAGCACAGATACGCAGTATTTT. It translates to CSARRRGESTDTQYF.

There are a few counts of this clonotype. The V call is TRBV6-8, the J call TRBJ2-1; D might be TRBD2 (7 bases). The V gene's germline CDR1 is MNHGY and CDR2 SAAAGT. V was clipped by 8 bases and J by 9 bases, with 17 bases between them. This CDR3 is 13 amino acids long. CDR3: CASERGGASEQFF. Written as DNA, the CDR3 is TGTGCCAGCGAGAGGGGGGGTGCAAGTGAGCAGTTCTTC.

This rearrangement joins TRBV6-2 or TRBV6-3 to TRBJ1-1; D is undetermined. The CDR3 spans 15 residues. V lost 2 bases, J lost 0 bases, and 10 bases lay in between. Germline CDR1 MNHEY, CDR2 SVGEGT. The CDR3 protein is CASSYPGRVNTEAFF. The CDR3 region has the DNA TGTGCCAGCAGTTACCCGGGGAGGGTGAACACTGAAGCTTTCTTT.

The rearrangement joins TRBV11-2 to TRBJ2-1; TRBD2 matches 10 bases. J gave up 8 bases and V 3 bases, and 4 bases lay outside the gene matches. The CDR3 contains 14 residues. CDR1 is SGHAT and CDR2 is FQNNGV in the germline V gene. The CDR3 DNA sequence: TGTGCCAGCAGCTTCGGGACTAGCGACTATGAGCAGTTCTTC. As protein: CASSFGTSDYEQFF.

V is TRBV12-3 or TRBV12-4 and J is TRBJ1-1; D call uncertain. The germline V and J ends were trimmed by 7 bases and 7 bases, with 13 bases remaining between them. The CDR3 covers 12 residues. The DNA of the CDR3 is TGTGCCAGCATGGAACGAGCTGTTGAAGCTTTCTTT. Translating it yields CASMERAVEAFF.

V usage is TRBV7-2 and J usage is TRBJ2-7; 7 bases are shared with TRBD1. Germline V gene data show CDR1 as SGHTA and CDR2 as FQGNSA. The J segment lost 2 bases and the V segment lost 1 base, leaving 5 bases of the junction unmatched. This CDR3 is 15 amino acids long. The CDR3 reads CASSLGQGGTYEQYF. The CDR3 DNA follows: TGTGCCAGCAGCTTAGGACAGGGTGGAACCTACGAGCAGTACTTC.

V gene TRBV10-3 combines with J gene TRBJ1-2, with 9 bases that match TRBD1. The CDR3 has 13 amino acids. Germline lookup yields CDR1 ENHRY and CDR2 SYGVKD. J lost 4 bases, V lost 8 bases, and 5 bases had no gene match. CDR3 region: CAIPRDRAYGYTF. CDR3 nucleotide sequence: TGTGCCATCCCTCGGGACAGGGCCTATGGCTACACCTTC.

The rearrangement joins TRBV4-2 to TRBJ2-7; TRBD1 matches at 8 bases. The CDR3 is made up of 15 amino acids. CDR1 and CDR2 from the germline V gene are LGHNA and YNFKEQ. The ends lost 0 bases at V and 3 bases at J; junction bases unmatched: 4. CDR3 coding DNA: TGTGCCAGCAGCCAAGAGCAGGGGGCTAACTACGAGCAGTACTTC. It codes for CASSQEQGANYEQYF.

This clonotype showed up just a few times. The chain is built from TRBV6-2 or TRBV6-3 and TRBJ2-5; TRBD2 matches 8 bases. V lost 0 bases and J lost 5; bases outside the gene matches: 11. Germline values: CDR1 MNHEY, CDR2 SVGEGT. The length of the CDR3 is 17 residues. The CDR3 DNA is TGTGCCAGCAGTTACTCAGCCAGCGGGGGAGCGCGGGAGACCCAGTACTTC. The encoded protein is CASSYSASGGARETQYF.

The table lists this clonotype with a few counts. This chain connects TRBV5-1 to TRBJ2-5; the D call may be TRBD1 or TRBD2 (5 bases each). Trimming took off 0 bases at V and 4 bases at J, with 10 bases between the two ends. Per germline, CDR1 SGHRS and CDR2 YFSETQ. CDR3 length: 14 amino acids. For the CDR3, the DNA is TGCGCCAGCAGCTTGGTTCGGGGCGGAGAGACCCAGTACTTC. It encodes CASSLVRGGETQYF.

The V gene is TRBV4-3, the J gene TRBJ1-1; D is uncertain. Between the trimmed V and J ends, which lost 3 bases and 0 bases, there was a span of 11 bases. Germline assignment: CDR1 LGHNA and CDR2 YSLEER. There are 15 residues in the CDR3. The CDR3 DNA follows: TGCGCCAGCAGCCACGCCCCGAGCATGAACACTGAAGCTTTCTTT. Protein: CASSHAPSMNTEAFF.